One and the same sample provided the 14 T cell receptor beta chains below, sequenced in a study of PD-1 blockade in mismatch repair-deficient tumors. Sequenced by immunoSEQ multiplex PCR; TCRdb stores in-frame clones only, minus some. The sample records over 60,000 clones, approximately 88% being singletons. Sample: peripheral blood, taken 52 weeks after starting pembrolizumab. The receptors were sampled from an adult with mismatch repair-deficient cancer.

The V gene is TRBV19, the J gene TRBJ1-3; no clear D gene. The CDR3 has 12 amino acids. Between the trimmed V and J ends, which lost 6 bases and 0 bases, there was a span of 3 bases. Germline loops: CDR1 LNHDA, CDR2 SQIVND (reference sequence). The CDR3 DNA follows: TGTGCCAGTAGCCCCTCTGGAAACACCATATATTTT. It is translated as CASSPSGNTIYF.

V and J are TRBV7-9 and TRBJ1-1; D is possibly TRBD1 (5 bases). The V and J ends lost 2 bases and 5 bases respectively, with 6 bases between them. The CDR3 is made up of 12 amino acids. Germline V gives CDR1 SEHNR, CDR2 FQNEAQ (reference sequence). For the CDR3, the DNA is TGTGCCAGCAGCTTAAGGGGAACTGAAGCTTTCTTT. Protein: CASSLRGTEAFF.

The chain recombines TRBV2 with TRBJ2-5; no reliable D call. Trimming left V 2 bases short and J 5 bases short, with 9 bases between. The CDR3 is made up of 13 amino acids. The germline gives CDR1 SNHLY, CDR2 FYNNEI. The CDR3 loop reads CASSESGLETQYF. Here the CDR3 DNA reads TGTGCCAGCAGTGAATCTGGGCTGGAGACCCAGTACTTC.

The rearrangement joins TRBV19 to TRBJ2-2; 9 bases match TRBD2. The germline V gene encodes CDR1 LNHDA and CDR2 SQIVND (reference sequence). V lost 8 bases to trimming and J lost 0 bases; unmatched junction nucleotides: 10. This CDR3 comprises 17 residues. CDR3 sequence (DNA): TGTGCCAGTTCATGGACTAGCGCCCTTTCGAACACCGGGGAGCTGTTTTTT. It encodes CASSWTSALSNTGELFF.

This clone was picked up a small number of times. This rearrangement joins TRBV6-5 to TRBJ2-1; TRBD2 aligns across 7 bases. With V trimmed by 1 base and J by 0 bases, 3 bases remained unmatched. Germline loops: CDR1 MNHEY, CDR2 SVGAGI. The CDR3 runs to 16 residues. Here the CDR3 DNA reads TGTGCCAGCAGTTACTTCTCTAGCGGCTCCTACAATGAGCAGTTCTTC. This translates into CASSYFSSGSYNEQFF.

The DNA of the CDR3 is TGTGCCAGCAGCGGCATGACAGGGAAGCTAGGTGAGCAGTACTTC. Its protein product is CASSGMTGKLGEQYF. The chain combines TRBV9 with TRBJ2-7; the match to TRBD1 covers 7 bases. The length of the CDR3 is 15 residues. With 3 bases clipped from V and 7 bases from J, the junction kept 13 bases outside the gene matches. In germline, CDR1 is SGDLS, CDR2 YYNGEE.

This chain joins TRBV6-5 and TRBJ2-3; 9 nucleotides agree with TRBD1. The CDR3 covers 14 residues. Germline V CDR1 and CDR2: MNHEY, SVGAGI. J lost 1 base, V lost 7 bases, and 3 bases had no gene match. The CDR3 spells CASKRTGGTDTQYF. Here the CDR3 DNA reads TGTGCCAGCAAGCGGACAGGGGGCACAGATACGCAGTATTTT.

The rearrangement links TRBV7-8 to TRBJ2-4; D is possibly TRBD1 (6 bases). Germline assignment: CDR1 SGHVS and CDR2 FQNEAQ. This CDR3 has 17 amino acids. Trimming took 7 bases from V and 5 from J, leaving 24 bases between them. The CDR3 region is CASTSEVDRRGENIQYF. For the CDR3, the DNA is TGTGCCAGCACATCCGAGGTCGACAGGCGAGGTGAAAACATTCAGTACTTC.

As regards this clone: Different DNA sequences within this sample yield the same CDR3. The gene calls are TRBV5-6 and TRBJ2-7; D is possibly TRBD1 (6 bases). The V end lost 0 bases, the J end lost 6 bases, and 13 bases lay between the germline ends. The CDR3 consists of 14 residues. Looked up from germline, CDR1 is SGHDT and CDR2 is YYEEEE. The CDR3 DNA sequence: TGTGCCAGCAGCTTGGGAGGGGGTTTGAGCGAGCAGTACTTC. This sequence encodes CASSLGGGLSEQYF. Combining the CDR3 with reference TRBV5-6 and TRBJ2-7 gives the whole variable domain DAGVTQSPTHLIKTRGQQVTLRCSPKSGHDTVSWYQQALGQGPQFIFQYYEEEERQRGNFPDRFSGHQFPNYSSELNVNALLLGDSALYLCASSLGGGLSEQYFGPGTRLTVT.

V is TRBV4-3 and J is TRBJ2-1; D is undetermined. The CDR3 extends over 19 amino acids. The ends were cut back, 2 bases at V and 0 bases at J, with 20 bases in the middle. Germline-derived CDR1 and CDR2 are LGHNA and YSLEER. Here the CDR3 DNA reads TGCGCCAGCAGCCAATTTCCGAGTAAGGGCAAGAGCTCCTACAATGAGCAGTTCTTC. Amino acids: CASSQFPSKGKSSYNEQFF.

This chain joins TRBV11-2 and TRBJ2-5; D unresolved. CDR1 is SGHAT, CDR2 FQNNGV, per germline. This CDR3 region has 13 residues. The V end lost 1 base, the J end lost 5 bases, and 8 bases lay between the germline ends. CDR3 residues: CASSLAYEETQYF. The CDR3 nucleotides read TGTGCCAGCAGCTTAGCCTATGAGGAGACCCAGTACTTC. The whole variable domain, remainder taken from reference TRBV11-2 and TRBJ2-5, is EAGVAQSPRYKIIEKRQSVAFWCNPISGHATLYWYQQILGQGPKLLIQFQNNGVVDDSQLPKDRFSAERLKGVDSTLKIQPAKLEDSAVYLCASSLAYEETQYFGPGTRLLVL.

The rearrangement uses TRBV28 and TRBJ1-4; 9 nucleotides align to TRBD1. Germline lookup yields CDR1 MDHEN and CDR2 SYDVKM. J gave up 8 bases and V 2 bases, and 15 bases lay outside the gene matches. The CDR3 runs to 18 residues. CDR3 sequence reads: CASSLGPGQGDRSEKLFF. The CDR3 coding sequence is TGTGCCAGCAGTTTAGGTCCGGGACAGGGAGATCGTAGCGAAAAACTGTTTTTT.

V usage is TRBV28 and J usage is TRBJ2-1; no clear D gene. The length of the CDR3 is 12 residues. V dropped 1 base and J dropped 9 bases, with 7 bases sitting between them. Germline V CDR1 and CDR2: MDHEN, SYDVKM. The chain's CDR3 is CASSLFGSEQFF. DNA for the CDR3: TGTGCCAGCAGTTTATTTGGCAGTGAGCAGTTCTTC.

The chain links TRBV29-1 to TRBJ2-2; 8 bases are a match to TRBD2. This CDR3 comprises 17 residues. The trim removed 1 base at V and 1 base at J, leaving 8 bases unmatched. Germline assignment: CDR1 SQVTM and CDR2 ANQGSEA. The CDR3 is CSVEGIPGGRNTGELFF. CDR3 in DNA: TGCAGCGTTGAAGGAATACCGGGAGGGCGGAACACCGGGGAGCTGTTTTTT.